The 11 T cell receptor beta chains below were found in one sample sequenced in a study of T cell repertoires in ileal Crohn's disease. Lamina propria lymphocytes from surgical specimens were isolated on a density gradient before sorting. Method: immunoSEQ multiplex PCR; TCRdb's copy keeps in-frame clones and lacks some. The top ten clones hold around 3% of a sample with over 3,000 clones, around 80% of them seen once. The source material was CD4+ T cells sorted from the ileum. Every receptor here comes from an adult with Crohn's disease.

The sample holds one count of this clone. Compared with germline, one end of the junction differs, possibly owing to a read error. The same CDR3 also results from other DNA sequences found in this sample. The rearrangement uses TRBV25-1 and TRBJ2-3; D gene unclear. The CDR3 is made up of 14 amino acids. CDR1 is MGHDK and CDR2 is SYGVNS in the germline V gene. The CDR3 sequence: CASSEWSSTDTQYF. CDR3 DNA: TGTGCCAGCAGTGAATGGAGCAGCACGGATACGCAGTATTTT.

This clone was picked up a small number of times. The chain uses TRBV7-3 and TRBJ2-3; 10 nucleotides line up with TRBD1. This CDR3 is built from 15 residues. Trimming cost V 2 bases and J 3 bases; bases outside gene matches: 2. Per the germline V gene, CDR1 is SGHTA and CDR2 is FQGTGA. CDR3 bases: TGTGCCAGCAGCTTATGGACAGGGGGAACAGATACGCAGTATTTT. It is translated as CASSLWTGGTDTQYF.

The chain employs TRBV11-3 and TRBJ2-1; perhaps TRBD1 as D (5 bases). The CDR3 spans 12 residues. Germline CDR1 SGHNT, CDR2 YENEEA. Trimming stripped 5 bases from V and 9 bases from J, with 11 bases between. CDR3 loop: CASSTGVGEQFF. The CDR3, as DNA: TGTGCCAGCAGCACAGGCGTTGGTGAGCAGTTCTTC.

CDR3: CASSSQNFSGNTIYF. As DNA, the CDR3 is TGTGCCAGTAGTAGTCAGAATTTCTCTGGAAACACCATATATTTT. This chain connects TRBV19 to TRBJ1-3; D remains unclear. V lost 4 bases and J lost 0, with 10 bases in between. Per the germline V gene, CDR1 is LNHDA and CDR2 is SQIVND (reference sequence). The CDR3 has 15 amino acids.

The chain carries TRBV6-1 and TRBJ2-7; 7 positions agree with TRBD1. Per the germline V gene, CDR1 is MNHNS and CDR2 is SASEGT. The V gene end was trimmed by 4 bases and the J gene end by 2 bases; junction bases not matched to a gene: 5. The CDR3 runs 14 residues. CDR3 nucleotides: TGTGCCAGCAGTGGCGACAGGGCGGCCTACGAGCAGTACTTC. It specifies CASSGDRAAYEQYF.

The chain couples TRBV7-2 to TRBJ2-1; D is perhaps TRBD2 (7 bases). CDR3 length equals 13 residues. V gave up 5 bases and J gave up 12 bases, with 17 bases separating them. The germline CDR1 and CDR2 sequences are SGHTA and FQGNSA. The CDR3 DNA follows: TGTGCCAGCAGCATCCGGGGGGCGACCCCGCAGTTCTTC. Translating it yields CASSIRGATPQFF. The entire variable domain, with the rest obtained from reference TRBV7-2 and TRBJ2-1, is as follows: GAGVSQSPSNKVTEKGKDVELRCDPISGHTALYWYRQSLGQGLEFLIYFQGNSAPDKSGLPSDRFSAERTGGSVSTLTIQRTQQEDSAVYLCASSIRGATPQFFGPGTRLTVL.

In this sample, this clone is large. This chain links TRBV7-2 with TRBJ2-7; 10 nucleotides line up with TRBD2. This CDR3 contains 12 residues. V gave up 5 bases and J gave up 7 bases; unmatched junction bases: 2. In germline, CDR1 is SGHTA, CDR2 FQGNSA. This CDR3 is CASSTLAGEQYF. The CDR3 nucleotides are TGTGCCAGCAGCACACTAGCGGGGGAGCAGTACTTC.

This chain uses TRBV7-9 with TRBJ2-1, with D possibly matching TRBD1 (5 bases). Germline assignment: CDR1 SEHNR and CDR2 FQNEAQ (reference sequence). The CDR3 consists of 16 residues. V was shortened by 5 bases and J by 7 bases, with 21 bases between the two germline ends. The CDR3, as DNA: TGTGCCAGCAGCCAGAATCAGGGTATACCTAAGAATGAGCAGTTCTTC. This translates into CASSQNQGIPKNEQFF.

This clone has only a few counts. This rearrangement joins TRBV10-2 to TRBJ1-4, with D possibly being TRBD1 (6 bases). Germline loops: CDR1 WSHSY, CDR2 SAAADI. Trimming left V 4 bases short and J 7 bases short, with 10 bases between. The CDR3 spans 13 residues. The CDR3 loop is CASSGTALEKLFF. The CDR3 DNA is TGCGCCAGCAGTGGGACAGCACTTGAAAAACTGTTTTTT.

This clone was counted only a few times. The chain employs TRBV13 and TRBJ2-2, with 10 nucleotides matching TRBD2. Germline V CDR1 and CDR2: PRHDT, FYEKMQ (reference sequence). Trimming cost V 5 bases and J 3 bases; bases outside gene matches: 6. CDR3 length: 16 residues. Here the CDR3 DNA reads TGTGCCAGCAGCAAGACTAGCGGGCTCGACACCGGGGAGCTGTTTTTT. It specifies CASSKTSGLDTGELFF.

This clone showed up just once. This chain joins TRBV19 and TRBJ2-3; 8 nucleotides align to TRBD1. Germline loops: CDR1 LNHDA, CDR2 SQIVND (reference sequence). After removal of 3 bases from V and 5 bases from J, the junction contained 7 bases not matched to a gene. The CDR3 runs to 15 residues. The CDR3 sequence is CASSIGGQGKDTQYF. As DNA, the CDR3 is TGTGCCAGTAGTATTGGTGGACAGGGCAAAGATACGCAGTATTTT.